This TCR beta chain comes out of a study of blood T cell repertoires in COVID-19. As for the study in general: Acute and convalescent COVID-19 specimens originated in the United States, Italy and Spain.

The V end was cut by 4 bases, the J end by 6 bases, with 7 bases between. This CDR3 has 12 amino acids. Germline values: CDR1 SNHLY, CDR2 FYNNEI. Original handling: Reference gene primer amplification yielded estimated nucleated cell counts. TCRdb's copy holds only in-frame clones and misses some; the assay was immunoSEQ multiplex PCR. V, J and clone size are taken as reported in that table, and D and trimming were inferred from the DNA itself. The table includes about 55,000 clones, 90% detected once. The source is a human donor with active COVID-19. The donor label of this sample is uncertain. Sequences were obtained from peripheral blood. The gene calls are TRBV2 and TRBJ2-1, with D possibly being TRBD2 (6 bases). The CDR3 is CASSVGGNEQFF. The DNA for the CDR3 is TGTGCCAGCAGTGTGGGGGGCAATGAGCAGTTCTTC.